This T cell receptor beta chain originates from a study of T cell repertoires in cytomegalovirus infection. For the study at large: It can be stated that public TCR beta signatures indicated CMV infection as well as a matching HLA type. General observations from the study: HLA-C-restricted CMV clonotypes gave the most frequent clonotype in two of eight donors. Accumulated public TCR beta family frequency recognized individuals carrying CMV together with the relevant HLA.

The CDR3 covers 16 residues. J lost 4 bases, V lost 5 bases, and 7 bases had no gene match. CDR1 and CDR2 from the germline V gene are MNHNS and SASEGT. MiXCR was run by TCRdb on the reads, yielding one entry per CDR3 protein. The table records about 450,000 distinct CDR3 sequences, approximately 33% of them present only once. Concerning this clonotype: Its cognate antigen is unknown.

The rearrangement joins TRBV6-1 to TRBJ2-2; the match to TRBD1 covers 10 bases. This receptor was identified in a human donor in good health (CMV status not recorded). Some clones in this sample may be carry-over from other donors' samples. Specimen: PBMCs. The CDR3 region has the DNA TGTGCCAGCAGTCGATCCGGGACAGGGGTCACCGGGGAGCTGTTTTTT. Protein: CASSRSGTGVTGELFF.